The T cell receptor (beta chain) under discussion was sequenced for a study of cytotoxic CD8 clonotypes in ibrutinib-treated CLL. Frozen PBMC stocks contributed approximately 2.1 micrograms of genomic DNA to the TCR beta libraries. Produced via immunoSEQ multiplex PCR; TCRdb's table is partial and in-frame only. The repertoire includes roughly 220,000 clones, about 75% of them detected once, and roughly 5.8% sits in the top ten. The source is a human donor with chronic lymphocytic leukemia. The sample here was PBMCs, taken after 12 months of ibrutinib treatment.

The CDR3 DNA follows: TGTGCCAGCAGCTCATTGACAGGGGTTAATGAAAAACTGTTTTTT. Translating gives CASSSLTGVNEKLFF. The chain combines TRBV7-2 with TRBJ1-4; 8 bases agree with TRBD1. V lost 4 bases to trimming and J lost 4 bases; unmatched junction nucleotides: 5. This CDR3 is 15 amino acids long. Germline V lookup: CDR1 SGHTA, CDR2 FQGNSA.